This T cell receptor beta chain was found in a study of cytomegalovirus exposure and HLA in healthy donors. The primer mix had 60 Vbeta and 13 Jbeta primers. Sequenced by immunoSEQ multiplex PCR; TCRdb stores in-frame clones only, minus some. The sample lists about 120,000 clones; 82% were seen once. Comment on this clone: Its antigen is currently unknown.

V gave up 7 bases and J gave up 4 bases; unmatched junction bases: 5. Germline CDR1 reads MDHEN; CDR2 reads SYDVKM. The CDR3 has 14 amino acids. Study conclusions and caveats: According to the study, roughly 160 TCR beta chains were cytomegalovirus-associated. 87-base-pair reads could not separate some V segments, including TRBV6-2 and TRBV6-3. HLA alleles showed associations with 15,000 to 20,000 TCR beta sequences in a later analysis, at a 0.05 false discovery rate. It was likely that a cluster of highly shared sequence variants was a sequencing artifact.

The sequence derives from a woman aged 18-35 years in good health and CMV-seronegative. The chain recombines TRBV28 with TRBJ1-5, with 9 bases fitting TRBD1. Specimen: PBMCs. The CDR3 sequence: CASTATGGNQPQHF. Written as DNA, the CDR3 is TGTGCCAGCACCGCGACAGGGGGTAATCAGCCCCAGCATTTT.